The 8 T cell receptor beta chains in this list originate from one sample, sequenced in a study of shared clonotypes between healthy human individuals. Assay: immunoSEQ multiplex PCR; the TCRdb copy retains only in-frame clones and omits some. The repertoire holds over 400,000 clones, with roughly 95% as singletons. Sequenced sample: naive CD4+ T cells sorted from blood. Subset indicated: CD45RA+ positively selected. The receptors were gathered from a woman aged 25 to 39 in good health.

This chain uses TRBV10-1 with TRBJ2-1, with a weak D call TRBD2 (5 bases). Trimming shortened V by 2 bases and J by 3 bases, and 14 bases separated the two germline ends. The CDR3 has 16 amino acids. CDR1 is WNHNN and CDR2 is SYGVQD in the germline V gene (reference sequence). CDR3 bases: TGCGCCAGCAGTGAGCAGAAAGGAGGTGGCTACAATGAGCAGTTCTTC. Translating it yields CASSEQKGGGYNEQFF.

The J gene is TRBJ2-1, the V gene TRBV18, with 10 bases matching TRBD2. This CDR3 has 16 residues. J was trimmed by 8 bases and V by 6 bases; bases with no gene match: 13. Germline CDR1 is KGHSH and CDR2 is LQKENI. The CDR3 here is CASSRGEREGRDEQFF. The CDR3 nucleotides are TGTGCCAGCTCCCGCGGGGAGCGGGAGGGCCGGGATGAGCAGTTCTTC.

V and J are TRBV11-2 and TRBJ1-5; 8 positions agree with TRBD1. This CDR3 is built from 14 residues. V shed 1 base and J 7 bases; nucleotides not matched to a gene: 3. Germline V CDR1 and CDR2: SGHAT, FQNNGV. The CDR3 is CASSLAGGGQPQHF. The CDR3 DNA follows: TGTGCCAGCAGCTTAGCAGGGGGCGGGCAGCCCCAGCATTTT.

V usage is TRBV7-8 and J usage is TRBJ1-5, with 9 bases that match TRBD1. Germline trimming cut 4 bases from V and 6 bases from J; bases unmatched to any gene: 4. The CDR3 is 14 residues long. Germline V gene sequence: CDR1 SGHVS, CDR2 FQNEAQ. As DNA, the CDR3 is TGTGCCAGCAGCTCACAGGGGGCTACTCAGCCCCAGCATTTT. Its translation is CASSSQGATQPQHF.

As to this clone: The identical CDR3 is also encoded by other nucleotide sequences in the sample. The chain joins TRBV6-5 to TRBJ2-1; no definite D call. The V gene lost 5 bases and the J gene lost 7 bases, with 9 bases spanning the gap. Germline loops: CDR1 MNHEY, CDR2 SVGAGI. This CDR3 has 12 amino acids. CDR3: CASSPLGNEQFF. CDR3 DNA sequence: TGTGCCAGCAGTCCCCTAGGGAATGAGCAGTTCTTC.

This clone was seen once. The rearrangement uses TRBV19 and TRBJ1-1, with a possible D match to TRBD1 (5 bases). Germline CDR1 and CDR2: LNHDA and SQIVND (reference sequence). Deletions cut 5 bases from V and 4 bases from J, with 11 bases between. This CDR3 has 13 amino acids. The CDR3 nucleotides read TGTGCCAGTAGTGTCGACAGTTTCACTGAAGCTTTCTTT. It translates to CASSVDSFTEAFF. The whole variable domain, remainder taken from reference TRBV19 and TRBJ1-1, is DGGITQSPKYLFRKEGQNVTLSCEQNLNHDAMYWYRQDPGQGLRLIYYSQIVNDFQKGDIAEGYSVSREKKESFPLTVTSAQKNPTAFYLCASSVDSFTEAFFGQGTRLTVV.

With respect to this clone: The identical CDR3 is also encoded by other nucleotide sequences in the sample. The chain recombines TRBV28 with TRBJ2-5; D possibly matches TRBD1 or TRBD2 (5 bases each). The CDR3 runs to 14 residues. The germline V gene has CDR1 MDHEN and CDR2 SYDVKM. Trimming removed 4 bases from V and 1 base from J, with 10 bases in between. CDR3 in amino acids: CASSSGQTQETQYF. DNA of the CDR3: TGTGCCAGCAGTTCGGGGCAGACCCAAGAGACCCAGTACTTC.

V usage is TRBV6-5 and J usage is TRBJ2-5; 14 nucleotides agree with TRBD2. Near its end, the DNA agrees better with TRBJ2-7, so the J call may be wrong. The germline V gene has CDR1 MNHEY and CDR2 SVGAGI. The CDR3 runs to 15 residues. The CDR3 nucleotides are TGTGCCAGCAGCCGACTAGCGGGAGGGTTCTACGAGCAGTACTTC. Translated: CASSRLAGGFYEQYF.